The entry below describes one T cell receptor beta chain. The CDR3 loop spans 15 amino acids. V gave up 3 bases and J gave up 10 bases, with 18 bases separating them. CDR1 is LNHDA and CDR2 is SQIVND in the germline V gene (reference sequence). The sample comes from a study of blood T cell repertoires in COVID-19. Background on the study: Specimens from acute and convalescent COVID-19 originated in the United States, Italy and Spain.

TCRdb's copy holds only in-frame clones and misses some; the assay was immunoSEQ multiplex PCR. The table lists approximately 190,000 clones, about 80% of them singletons. The TCR comes from a woman in her fifties or sixties with COVID-19, enrolled during active disease. The rearrangement links TRBV19 to TRBJ1-4; D is perhaps TRBD1 (5 bases). Sequencing was carried out using peripheral blood. The CDR3 DNA is TGTGCCAGTAGTATCGACAGCTTATCGAAAGGAAAACTGTTTTTT. Amino acid sequence: CASSIDSLSKGKLFF.